This T cell receptor beta chain derives from a study of blood T cell repertoires in COVID-19. Study at large: Collection of acute and convalescent COVID-19 samples took place in the United States, Italy and Spain. The analysed material was cDNA or gDNA that came from T cells, B-cell-depleted T cells, or PBMCs.

This CDR3 is 15 amino acids long. The germline V and J ends were trimmed by 0 bases and 0 bases, with 7 bases remaining between them. Germline V lookup: CDR1 SGHRS, CDR2 YFSETQ. Points on this clone: The sample holds other DNA sequences that translate to the same CDR3.

Study processing details: Nucleated cell number was recorded as an estimate derived from reference gene primer amplification. The assay was immunoSEQ multiplex PCR, and TCRdb's table has in-frame clones only and misses some. From that table come the V and J calls and clone size; the DNA was used to work out D and trimming. The table records about 250,000 clones, 80% to 90% of them present only once. Material for sequencing was peripheral blood. J is TRBJ2-1 and V is TRBV5-1; tentatively, D is TRBD1 (5 bases). The sequence derives from a man aged 45 to 65 with acute or convalescent COVID-19. The CDR3 region has the DNA TGCGCCAGCAGCTTGGCAGGGTCCTCCTACAATGAGCAGTTCTTC. Translation: CASSLAGSSYNEQFF.